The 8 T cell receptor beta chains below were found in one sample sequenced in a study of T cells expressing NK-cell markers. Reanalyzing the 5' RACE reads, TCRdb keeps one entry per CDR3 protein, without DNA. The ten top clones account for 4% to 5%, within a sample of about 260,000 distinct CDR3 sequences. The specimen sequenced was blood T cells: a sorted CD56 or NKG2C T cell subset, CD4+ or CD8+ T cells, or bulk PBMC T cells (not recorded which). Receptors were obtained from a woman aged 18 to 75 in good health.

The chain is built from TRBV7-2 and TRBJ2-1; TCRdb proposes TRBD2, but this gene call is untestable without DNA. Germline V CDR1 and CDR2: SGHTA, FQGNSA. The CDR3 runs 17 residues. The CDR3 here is CASSSRLAGVSYNEQFF.

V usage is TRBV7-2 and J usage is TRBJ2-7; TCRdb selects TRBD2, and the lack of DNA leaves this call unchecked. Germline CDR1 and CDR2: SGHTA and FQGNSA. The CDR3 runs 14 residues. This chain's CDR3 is CASRREANSYEQYF.

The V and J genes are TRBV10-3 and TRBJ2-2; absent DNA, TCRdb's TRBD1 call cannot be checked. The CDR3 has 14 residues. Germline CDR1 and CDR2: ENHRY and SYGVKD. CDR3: CAISHRGDTGELFF.

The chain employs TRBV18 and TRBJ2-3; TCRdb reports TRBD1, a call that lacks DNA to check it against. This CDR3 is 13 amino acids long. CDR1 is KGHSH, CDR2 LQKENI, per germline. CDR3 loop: CASSGGTTDTQYF.

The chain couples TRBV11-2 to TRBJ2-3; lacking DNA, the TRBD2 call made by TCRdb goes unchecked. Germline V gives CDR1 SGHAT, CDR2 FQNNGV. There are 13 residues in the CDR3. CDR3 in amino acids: CASSRRNTDTQYF.

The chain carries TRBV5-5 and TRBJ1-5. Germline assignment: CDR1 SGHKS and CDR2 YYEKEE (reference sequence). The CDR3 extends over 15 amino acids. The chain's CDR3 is CASSFVIRQNQPQHF.

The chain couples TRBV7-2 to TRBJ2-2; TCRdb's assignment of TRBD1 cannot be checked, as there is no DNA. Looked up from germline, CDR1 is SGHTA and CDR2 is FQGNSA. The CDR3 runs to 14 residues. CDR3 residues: CASSLDRGPGELFF.

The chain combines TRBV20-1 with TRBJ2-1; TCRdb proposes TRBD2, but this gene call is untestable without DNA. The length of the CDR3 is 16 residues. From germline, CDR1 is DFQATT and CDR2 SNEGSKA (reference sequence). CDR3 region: CSASPWTSGMGNEQFF.